Listed below are T cell receptor beta chains from one sample, sequenced in a study of cytomegalovirus exposure and HLA in healthy donors. TCRdb keeps only in-frame clones here, not all; method: immunoSEQ multiplex PCR. This repertoire includes around 210,000 clones. Input material: PBMCs. Receptors originate from a woman under 40 in good health and CMV-seropositive. The CDR3 runs from the conserved cysteine through the conserved F or W. The order of the fields is V gene, D gene, J gene, CDR3 DNA, CDR3 protein. A D gene is named only where the DNA matches it firmly.

v_call: TRBV19
d_call: TRBD1
j_call: TRBJ1-2
cdr3_nt: TGTGCCAGTAGTCCTGGACAGGGGAGCGGCTATGGCTACACCTTC
cdr3_aa: CASSPGQGSGYGYTF

v_call: TRBV5-1
d_call: TRBD2
j_call: TRBJ2-1
cdr3_nt: TGCGCCAGCAGCCCGCGGGGGGGTTTGAATGAGCAGTTCTTC
cdr3_aa: CASSPRGGLNEQFF

v_call: TRBV5-1
d_call: TRBD2
j_call: TRBJ2-1
cdr3_nt: TGCGCCAGCAGCTTGGTGACTAGCGGAAACAATGAGCAGTTCTTC
cdr3_aa: CASSLVTSGNNEQFF

v_call: TRBV7-9
d_call: -
j_call: TRBJ1-4
cdr3_nt: TGTGCCAGCAGCTTAGCGCGGACAGATGAAAAACGCTTTTTT
cdr3_aa: CASSLARTDEKRFF

v_call: TRBV4-3
d_call: -
j_call: TRBJ2-7
cdr3_nt: TGCGCCAGCAGCCAAGAACAAGGTTTCGGAGGCGAGCAGTACTTC
cdr3_aa: CASSQEQGFGGEQYF

v_call: TRBV5-1
d_call: -
j_call: TRBJ1-1
cdr3_nt: TGCGCCAGCAGCTTGGCCGGTCTGTTCGGGAACACTGAAGCTTTCTTT
cdr3_aa: CASSLAGLFGNTEAFF

v_call: TRBV9
d_call: -
j_call: TRBJ1-1
cdr3_nt: TGTGCCAGCAGCCTAACAGGGAGGAACACTGAAGCTTTCTTT
cdr3_aa: CASSLTGRNTEAFF

v_call: TRBV5-4
d_call: -
j_call: TRBJ1-2
cdr3_nt: TGTGCCAGCAGCATCCGACAGGATAACTATGGCTACACCTTC
cdr3_aa: CASSIRQDNYGYTF

v_call: TRBV18
d_call: TRBD1
j_call: TRBJ1-5
cdr3_nt: TGTGCCAGCTCACCACCGGGACAGGGACTCAATCAGCCCCAGCATTTT
cdr3_aa: CASSPPGQGLNQPQHF

v_call: TRBV9
d_call: -
j_call: TRBJ2-1
cdr3_nt: TGTGCCAGCAGCGTATCTAGTGGCGGGTTCTCCTACAATGAGCAGTTCTTC
cdr3_aa: CASSVSSGGFSYNEQFF